The clone carrying this T cell receptor (beta chain) was seen repeatedly, ten times or more. The sample comes from a study of T cells after posttransplantation cyclophosphamide. Trimming stripped 4 bases from V and 2 bases from J, with 18 bases between. The germline V gene has CDR1 MNHEY and CDR2 SMNVEV (reference sequence). The CDR3 is 16 residues long. TCRdb's copy holds only in-frame clones and misses some; the assay was immunoSEQ multiplex PCR. Captured here are about 12,000 clones, none seen once; the top ten comprise approximately 7%. The sequence came from a woman aged 40 to 50 in good health, CMV-negative, and a related stem cell transplant donor. The chain recombines TRBV27 with TRBJ2-7, with D perhaps matching TRBD2 (6 bases). The specimen sequenced was PBMCs. CDR3 in amino acids: CASSSYLGGRPYEQYF. The CDR3 DNA sequence: TGTGCCAGCAGTTCTTACCTGGGGGGAAGACCCTACGAGCAGTACTTC.